These 27 T cell receptor beta chains were all obtained from the same sample, sequenced in a study of T cells in localized non-small cell lung cancer. Clones were read by immunoSEQ multiplex PCR, and TCRdb kept only the in-frame ones, dropping some. Among around 19,000 clones listed, about 91% were seen once. Sequenced material: peripheral blood, taken before any cancer treatment. All receptors come from a woman aged 35 to 69 with stage I lung adenocarcinoma.

This clone was seen once. V usage is TRBV5-6 and J usage is TRBJ2-5; D may be TRBD2 (5 bases). With 10 bases removed from V and 1 base from J, the gap between germline ends came to 20 bases. Germline CDR1 SGHDT, CDR2 YYEEEE. CDR3 length: 15 residues. CDR3 residues: CAPSRAGVAQETQYF. The CDR3 region has the DNA TGTGCCCCCTCGAGGGCAGGAGTCGCCCAAGAGACCCAGTACTTC.

This chain joins TRBV11-3 and TRBJ2-7, with D tentatively TRBD1 or TRBD2 (6 bases each). The CDR3 sequence is 13 residues long. Trimming shortened V by 6 bases and J by 2 bases, and 11 bases separated the two germline ends. Germline V gives CDR1 SGHNT, CDR2 YENEEA. For the CDR3, the DNA is TGTGCCAGCAGGGGGGGCACGCCCTACGAGCAGTACTTC. Protein sequence: CASRGGTPYEQYF.

This chain connects TRBV5-1 to TRBJ1-1; D gene ambiguous. CDR1 and CDR2 (germline): SGHRS, YFSETQ. The CDR3 consists of 14 residues. Trimming shortened V by 3 bases and J by 5 bases, and 14 bases separated the two germline ends. This CDR3 reads CASSSDFIGTEAFF. DNA for the CDR3: TGCGCCAGCAGCTCCGACTTTATTGGGACTGAAGCTTTCTTT.

The chain has TRBV6-1 and TRBJ2-1; TRBD2 is a possible D gene (6 bases). With 5 bases removed from V and 6 bases from J, the gap between germline ends came to 11 bases. The CDR3 extends over 13 amino acids. The germline V gene has CDR1 MNHNS and CDR2 SASEGT. DNA of the CDR3: TGTGCCAGCAGTTTGCGGGACCTCAATGAGCAGTTCTTC. It yields the protein CASSLRDLNEQFF.

The V and J genes are TRBV6-5 and TRBJ2-7, with TRBD1 matching 8 bases. V shed 5 bases and J 1 base; nucleotides not matched to a gene: 7. The CDR3 contains 15 residues. In germline, CDR1 is MNHEY, CDR2 SVGAGI. The CDR3 sequence is CASSLGQGRSYEQYF. CDR3 nucleotide sequence: TGTGCCAGCAGTCTCGGACAGGGTCGATCCTACGAGCAGTACTTC.

The chain combines TRBV28 with TRBJ2-7, with 8 bases lining up with TRBD2. Germline V gene lookup returns CDR1 MDHEN and CDR2 SYDVKM. Germline trimming cut 9 bases from V and 3 bases from J; bases unmatched to any gene: 4. The CDR3 consists of 12 residues. The CDR3 DNA reads TGTGCCAGTTCCCGGGGGGGCTACGAGCAGTACTTC. Encoded protein: CASSRGGYEQYF.

This sequence joins TRBV5-1 and TRBJ2-1, with TRBD2 matching 12 bases. The CDR3 sequence is 15 residues long. After removal of 4 bases from V and 3 bases from J, the junction contained 2 bases not matched to a gene. CDR1 and CDR2 (germline): SGHRS, YFSETQ. The CDR3 sequence is CASSQTSGGYNEQFF. Here the CDR3 DNA reads TGCGCCAGCAGCCAGACTAGCGGGGGCTACAATGAGCAGTTCTTC.

The chain is built from TRBV11-3 and TRBJ1-1; 7 nucleotides agree with TRBD1. Germline V gives CDR1 SGHNT, CDR2 YENEEA. This CDR3 is built from 18 residues. Trimming took 5 bases from V and 5 from J; bases not matched to a gene: 20. The CDR3 nucleotides are TGTGCCAGCAGCCGAGGGGCACAGGGGATGGGGCGAACAACTGAAGCTTTCTTT. Translation gives CASSRGAQGMGRTTEAFF.

The gene calls are TRBV14 and TRBJ1-3; D ambiguous. Germline values: CDR1 SGHDN, CDR2 FVKESK. The CDR3 totals 14 residues. Trimming pared 3 bases from V and 0 bases from J, leaving 6 bases between. CDR3 DNA: TGTGCCAGCAGCCAGACCTTCTCTGGAAACACCATATATTTT. Translated, it gives CASSQTFSGNTIYF.

This chain connects TRBV2 to TRBJ1-3; TRBD1 matches at 7 bases. CDR1 is SNHLY, CDR2 FYNNEI, per germline. The CDR3 spans 14 residues. Trimming at V came to 5 bases and at J to 1 base, leaving 2 bases not matched to a gene. The CDR3 region is CASSQGESGNTIYF. In DNA form, the CDR3 reads TGTGCCAGCAGTCAGGGGGAATCTGGAAACACCATATATTTT.

The V gene is TRBV6-4, the J gene TRBJ2-3, with TRBD1 as a possible D gene (6 bases). Germline V lookup: CDR1 MRHNA, CDR2 SNTAGT. V lost 6 bases and J 5 bases, leaving 12 bases between the germline ends. This CDR3 contains 13 residues. CDR3 in DNA: TGTGCCAGCAGCCTCGGGACAAGAGATACGCAGTATTTT. Its protein is CASSLGTRDTQYF.

The chain employs TRBV4-2 and TRBJ2-5, with 10 bases identical to TRBD1. The V gene end was trimmed by 0 bases and the J gene end by 2 bases; junction bases not matched to a gene: 6. This CDR3 is built from 17 residues. Germline lookup yields CDR1 LGHNA and CDR2 YNFKEQ. This CDR3 reads CASSQEGGQGLQETQYF. DNA for the CDR3: TGTGCCAGCAGCCAAGAGGGGGGACAGGGGTTGCAAGAGACCCAGTACTTC.

The rearrangement joins TRBV6-6 to TRBJ2-5; 8 bases agree with TRBD2. CDR1 is MNHNY and CDR2 is SVGAGI in the germline V gene (reference sequence). The CDR3 loop spans 13 amino acids. V lost 5 bases and J lost 3; bases outside the gene matches: 2. The CDR3 spells CASSALAEETQYF. The DNA of the CDR3 is TGTGCCAGCAGTGCACTAGCGGAAGAGACCCAGTACTTC.

Only one count was recorded for this clone. The chain employs TRBV27 and TRBJ1-2; 9 nucleotides agree with TRBD1. The CDR3 runs to 13 residues. The V and J ends lost 6 bases and 8 bases, in that order; junction bases with no gene match: 7. From germline, CDR1 is MNHEY and CDR2 SMNVEV (reference sequence). CDR3 residues: CASRIQGANGYTF. In DNA form, the CDR3 reads TGTGCCAGCAGAATACAGGGGGCGAACGGCTACACCTTC.

J is TRBJ1-5 and V is TRBV27; D perhaps matches TRBD1 (5 bases). CDR3 length: 17 amino acids. V was clipped by 5 bases and J by 2 bases, with 19 bases between them. Germline V gene lookup returns CDR1 MNHEY and CDR2 SMNVEV (reference sequence). CDR3 DNA: TGTGCCAGCAGTCCGGGGACGGCAGGGTTTGGCAATCAGCCCCAGCATTTT. Translation gives CASSPGTAGFGNQPQHF.

The gene calls are TRBV11-3 and TRBJ2-7, with TRBD2 as a possible D gene (7 bases). The germline V gene has CDR1 SGHNT and CDR2 YENEEA. CDR3 size: 14 residues. V shed 4 bases and J shed 5 bases, with 15 bases lying between them. The CDR3 DNA sequence: TGTGCCAGCAGCTGGGGGGGACAAGGAGACGAGCAGTACTTC. Translated, it gives CASSWGGQGDEQYF.

The rearrangement uses TRBV4-3 and TRBJ1-3, with TRBD1 as a possible D gene (5 bases). Germline loops: CDR1 LGHNA, CDR2 YSLEER. The CDR3 totals 15 residues. Deletions cut 4 bases from V and 2 bases from J, with 12 bases between. CDR3 sequence reads: CASSPLGPAGNTIYF. The CDR3 DNA reads TGCGCCAGCAGCCCGCTGGGACCTGCTGGAAACACCATATATTTT.

The V and J genes are TRBV5-8 and TRBJ1-2, with a possible D match to TRBD1 (5 bases). The ends were cut back, 4 bases at V and 0 bases at J, with 7 bases in the middle. Germline V gene sequence: CDR1 SGHTS, CDR2 YDEGEE. The CDR3 contains 13 residues. This CDR3 reads CASSTTANYGYTF. In nucleotides, the CDR3 is TGTGCCAGCAGCACGACAGCTAACTATGGCTACACCTTC.

The CDR3 protein is CASSFSGAYNEQFF. The CDR3 nucleotides read TGTGCCAGCAGCTTTAGCGGAGCCTACAATGAGCAGTTCTTC. The gene calls are TRBV7-2 and TRBJ2-1, with a tentative D call TRBD2 (6 bases). The CDR3 spans 14 residues. Germline V gene data show CDR1 as SGHTA and CDR2 as FQGNSA. Trimming took 3 bases from V and 2 from J, leaving 8 bases between them.

The rearrangement links TRBV5-6 to TRBJ2-5; D not resolved. Per the germline V gene, CDR1 is SGHDT and CDR2 is YYEEEE. Trimming removed 3 bases from V and 4 bases from J, with 13 bases in between. CDR3 length: 14 amino acids. The CDR3 loop is CASSSPMAGETQYF. DNA for the CDR3: TGTGCCAGCAGCTCCCCGATGGCCGGAGAGACCCAGTACTTC.

This clone was recorded a few times. This chain joins TRBV25-1 and TRBJ1-1; no clear D gene. The CDR3 extends over 14 amino acids. The germline V and J ends were trimmed by 4 bases and 5 bases, with 14 bases remaining between them. Germline V gene lookup returns CDR1 MGHDK and CDR2 SYGVNS. Here the CDR3 DNA reads TGTGCCAGCAGTGTAATGGGCAGAGAAACTGAAGCTTTCTTT. Residues: CASSVMGRETEAFF.

This rearrangement joins TRBV5-6 to TRBJ2-5, with D possibly TRBD1 on 5 matching bases. The CDR3 is 16 residues long. V was clipped by 0 bases and J by 1 base, with 13 bases between them. Germline CDR1 is SGHDT and CDR2 is YYEEEE. The CDR3 DNA follows: TGTGCCAGCAGCTTGGATCAGGGCTCTATCCAAGAGACCCAGTACTTC. Residues: CASSLDQGSIQETQYF.

This chain joins TRBV7-6 and TRBJ1-3, with D uncertain. Germline V gene data show CDR1 as SGHVS and CDR2 as FNYEAQ. V lost 1 base and J lost 0, with 7 bases in between. This CDR3 has 15 amino acids. The CDR3 sequence is CASSLDGDSGNTIYF. The CDR3 DNA reads as TGTGCCAGCAGCTTAGACGGAGACTCTGGAAACACCATATATTTT. Drawing the rest from reference TRBV7-6 and TRBJ1-3, the complete variable domain is GAGVSQSPRYKVTKRGQDVALRCDPISGHVSLYWYRQALGQGPEFLTYFNYEAQQDKSGLPNDRFSAERPEGSISTLTIQRTEQRDSAMYRCASSLDGDSGNTIYFGEGSWLTVV.

The CDR3: CASSLSGGELFF. The CDR3 DNA reads as TGCGCCAGCAGCTTGTCGGGCGGGGAGCTGTTTTTT. The V and J genes are TRBV5-1 and TRBJ2-2; D is undetermined. Germline CDR1 is SGHRS and CDR2 is YFSETQ. This CDR3 contains 12 residues. Trimming shortened V by 1 base and J by 7 bases, and 5 bases separated the two germline ends.

The V call is TRBV6-5, the J call TRBJ1-5; a weak D match, TRBD1 (6 bases). This CDR3 spans 15 amino acids. With 4 bases removed from V and 0 bases from J, the gap between germline ends came to 10 bases. Per the germline V gene, CDR1 is MNHEY and CDR2 is SVGAGI. The CDR3 bases are TGTGCCAGCAGTTCAGGGGACTTTAGCAATCAGCCCCAGCATTTT. Protein sequence: CASSSGDFSNQPQHF.

The gene calls are TRBV7-9 and TRBJ1-2; D is perhaps TRBD1 (6 bases). The CDR3 covers 14 residues. Trimming left V 6 bases short and J 8 bases short, with 19 bases between. CDR1 is SEHNR and CDR2 is FQNEAQ in the germline V gene (reference sequence). This chain's CDR3 is CASSFTTGIAGYTF. The CDR3, as DNA: TGTGCCAGCAGTTTTACTACAGGGATCGCCGGCTACACCTTC. Full variable domain (remainder filled in from reference TRBV7-9 and TRBJ1-2): DTGVSQNPRHKITKRGQNVTFRCDPISEHNRLYWYRQTLGQGPEFLTYFQNEAQLEKSRLLSDRFSAERPKGSFSTLEIQRTEQGDSAMYLCASSFTTGIAGYTFGSGTRLTVV.

This clone was observed a single time. The genes are TRBV11-3 and TRBJ2-1; the match to TRBD1 covers 9 bases. This CDR3 has 14 amino acids. Germline-derived CDR1 and CDR2 are SGHNT and YENEEA. V lost 5 bases to trimming and J lost 7 bases; unmatched junction nucleotides: 6. The CDR3 loop is CASSALQGANEQFF. In DNA form, the CDR3 reads TGTGCCAGCAGCGCACTACAGGGGGCGAATGAGCAGTTCTTC.